These T cell receptor beta chains were read from a single sample in a study of cytomegalovirus exposure and HLA in healthy donors. Clones were sequenced by immunoSEQ multiplex PCR, and TCRdb holds only the in-frame ones, with some missing. The top ten hold roughly 3% of the sample, which has 160,000 or so clones, 70% to 90% seen once. Material: PBMCs. These receptors were taken from a man between 18 and 29 years old in good health and CMV-seronegative. CDR3s include the opening cysteine and the closing phenylalanine or tryptophan. A D gene is named only where the DNA matches it firmly. Expanded clones get a size class; other rows say once, few or many, or leave the size out.

TRBJ1-1 TRBD1 once TRBV28 TGTGCCAGCAGTGCACCCGACAGGGCCAACACTGAAGCTTTCTTT CASSAPDRANTEAFF
TRBJ2-6 TRBD1 NA TRBV28 TGTGCCAGCAGTGTACCTGGGACAGGGGGCCGCTCTGGGGCCAACGTCCTGACTTTC CASSVPGTGGRSGANVLTF
TRBJ1-2 NA NA TRBV10-3 TGTGCCATCAGTGGTCGGGGAGAAACATATGGCTACACCTTC CAISGRGETYGYTF
TRBJ2-3 NA NA TRBV7-9 TGTGCCAGCAGTCCGGGGAGAGATACGCAGTATTTT CASSPGRDTQYF
TRBJ1-5 NA NA TRBV6-6 TGTGCCAGCAGTTACCCCGGGAAACATAGCAATCAGCCCCAGCATTTT CASSYPGKHSNQPQHF
TRBJ1-4 NA NA TRBV5-1 TGCGCCAGCAGCTTGGAGGCCAGACAAACTAATGAAAAACTGTTTTTT CASSLEARQTNEKLFF
TRBJ2-7 TRBD2 few TRBV4-1 TGCGCCAGCAGCCAAGACCTGCGGGGGTGGGAGCAGTACTTC CASSQDLRGWEQYF
TRBJ1-1 TRBD1 NA TRBV4-1 TGCGCCAGCAGCCATACAGGGGGCGCAGACACTGAAGCTTTCTTT CASSHTGGADTEAFF
TRBJ1-2 NA NA TRBV25-1 TGTGCCAGCAGTGAGGGACACCCTTATGGCTACACCTTC CASSEGHPYGYTF
TRBJ2-1 TRBD1 NA TRBV4-1 TGCGCCAGCAGCCAACCCGGGCAGGGGGCGGTCAATGAGCAGTTCTTC CASSQPGQGAVNEQFF
TRBJ1-2 TRBD1 NA TRBV4-1 TGCGCCAGCAGCCAAGACCCCGACAGGGTAGGGGGCTACACCTTC CASSQDPDRVGGYTF
TRBJ2-1 TRBD2 once TRBV27 TGTGCCAGCAGTTTAACTAGCGGGAGAGGCAATGAGCAGTTCTTC CASSLTSGRGNEQFF
TRBJ2-3 NA NA TRBV6-5 TGTGCCAGCAGTTACTCTGTGCTACTTTCGGATACGCAGTATTTT CASSYSVLLSDTQYF
TRBJ2-1 NA NA TRBV6-1 TGTGCCAGCAGTGAAGCTAGATGGGAGCAGTTCTTC CASSEARWEQFF
TRBJ1-1 NA NA TRBV10-3 TGTGCCATCTCTGGGGTGTCTGGGGGCGGCACTGAAGCTTTCTTT CAISGVSGGGTEAFF
TRBJ2-4 NA NA TRBV10-3 TGTGCCATCAGGGAAGGCGGGCAAGGCATTCAGTACTTC CAIREGGQGIQYF
TRBJ2-7 NA NA TRBV6-5 TGTGCCAGCAGTTACTCCGGGGGATTATACGAGCAGTACTTC CASSYSGGLYEQYF
TRBJ2-7 TRBD1 NA TRBV4-1 TGCGCCAGCAGCCACTCCGGGACAGGGGCCTACGAGCAGTACTTC CASSHSGTGAYEQYF
TRBJ1-5 NA NA TRBV7-9 TGTGCCAGCAGCTTAGCGGGGGGGGAGCCCCAGCATTTT CASSLAGGEPQHF
TRBJ1-2 NA NA TRBV6-1 TGTGCCAGCAATAGGAGGACCCTAAACTATGGCTACACCTTC CASNRRTLNYGYTF
TRBJ2-5 TRBD2 NA TRBV28 TGTGCCAGCAGTACCCGCGGAGCGGGAGTGGCAAGAGAGACCCAGTACTTC CASSTRGAGVARETQYF
TRBJ1-5 NA NA TRBV28 TGTGCCACCGCAGAGAGGGAAGGGCGCAATCAGCCCCAGCATTTT CATAEREGRNQPQHF
TRBJ1-5 NA NA TRBV18 TGTGCCAGCTCACCGGCGGCAGACAATCAGCCCCAGCATTTT CASSPAADNQPQHF
TRBJ2-7 TRBD2 NA TRBV5-1 TGCGCCAGCAGGGACGGGACTAGCGGGTCGACGGAGCAGTACTTC CASRDGTSGSTEQYF
TRBJ2-3 NA NA TRBV27 TGTGCCAGCAGTTATAAGGCGGCCCTCACAGATACGCAGTATTTT CASSYKAALTDTQYF
TRBJ2-2 TRBD1 NA TRBV25-1 TGTGCCAGCAGTGACCCGGGACAGGGATCCACCGGGGAGCTGTTTTTT CASSDPGQGSTGELFF
TRBJ2-1 TRBD2 NA TRBV6-1 TGTGCCAGCAGTGAAGCCGGGGGGGGCGTGAATGAGCAGTTCTTC CASSEAGGGVNEQFF
TRBJ2-7 TRBD2 NA TRBV5-6 TGTGCCAGCAGCTTTACCGGGACTAGCGAAGTGCAGTACTTC CASSFTGTSEVQYF
TRBJ2-1 NA NA TRBV6-1 TGTGCCAGCAGTGAAGCGGGGCAGGACGCCTACAATGAGCAGTTCTTC CASSEAGQDAYNEQFF
TRBJ2-7 NA NA TRBV18 TGTGCCACCAAAGAGGGCGGCTCCTACGAGCAGTACTTC CATKEGGSYEQYF
TRBJ1-3 TRBD1 NA TRBV5-1 TGCGCCAGCAGCTTGTTCCAGGGGGAAGGAGTAAACACCATATATTTT CASSLFQGEGVNTIYF
TRBJ2-1 TRBD1 NA TRBV7-9 TGTGCCAGCAGCCCGGACAGGGGTGTTGGGAATGAGCAGTTCTTC CASSPDRGVGNEQFF
TRBJ2-5 NA NA TRBV7-9 TGTGCCAGCAGCCGGGGAGCCCAAGAGACCCAGTACTTC CASSRGAQETQYF
TRBJ1-2 TRBD1 few TRBV5-1 TGCGCCAGCAGTTTGGACAGGGGGTCTGGCTACACCTTC CASSLDRGSGYTF
TRBJ1-1 TRBD1 NA TRBV18 TGTGCCAGCTCAAGCGGGACAGGGGGAGAGGGAGCTTTCTTT CASSSGTGGEGAFF
TRBJ2-7 TRBD2 NA TRBV7-2 TGTGCCAGCAGCTCTAACAGCGGGACTACCTACGAGCAGTACTTC CASSSNSGTTYEQYF
TRBJ2-5 TRBD2 NA TRBV5-1 TGCGCCAGCAGCCCTTACTCTAGCGGGAGGGTCCGAGAGACCCAGTACTTC CASSPYSSGRVRETQYF
TRBJ2-1 NA NA TRBV7-9 TGTGCCAGCAGCCCGCTGACCGGAGATGAGCAGTTCTTC CASSPLTGDEQFF
TRBJ1-6 NA NA TRBV5-4 TGTGCCAGCAGCTTTAAAACAGGGCAAGGATCACCCCTCCACTTT CASSFKTGQGSPLHF
TRBJ1-2 NA NA TRBV2 TGTGCCAGCAGTGAAGCGGAGGGTCACCACTATGGCTACACCTTC CASSEAEGHHYGYTF
TRBJ1-2 NA NA TRBV5-1 TGCGCCAGCAGCTCGGAAATAGGGGGTCTGGATGGCTACACCTTC CASSSEIGGLDGYTF
TRBJ1-4 NA NA TRBV15 TGTGCCACCAGCAGGTACTATGACACTAATGAAAAACTGTTTTTT CATSRYYDTNEKLFF
TRBJ2-1 NA NA TRBV7-8 TGTGCCAGCAGCTTAGTGGAGGGAGTGGGGAATGAGCAGTTCTTC CASSLVEGVGNEQFF
TRBJ1-6 TRBD1 few TRBV2 TGTGCCAGCAGCTCGGGACAGGGGAGGGGACCCCTCCACTTT CASSSGQGRGPLHF
TRBJ2-3 NA NA TRBV27 TGTGCCAGCAGCGACAGACGAGGCAGCACAGATACGCAGTATTTT CASSDRRGSTDTQYF
TRBJ2-1 NA NA TRBV2 TGTGCCAGCAGTGGTGGAGCGGCCAACAATGAGCAGTTCTTC CASSGGAANNEQFF
TRBJ2-5 TRBD1 NA TRBV5-1 TGCGCCAGCAGCCCTTTACAGGGGGCATCGGAGACCCAGTACTTC CASSPLQGASETQYF
TRBJ2-3 TRBD2 once TRBV13 TGTGCCAGCCGGAGATGGACTAGCGAGGAGAGCACAGATACGCAGTATTTT CASRRWTSEESTDTQYF
TRBJ2-1 NA NA TRBV7-7 TGTGCTAGCAGCTTAGCGCTCGGAGCTTATGAGCAGTTCTTC CASSLALGAYEQFF
TRBJ1-2 NA once TRBV7-9 TGTGCCAGCAACAATGGGGGGTACAACTATGGCTACACCTTC CASNNGGYNYGYTF
TRBJ2-5 TRBD2 few TRBV29-1 TGCAGCGTTGAAGATCCCATAGGACTAGCGGGAGCAGAGACCCAGTACTTC CSVEDPIGLAGAETQYF
TRBJ2-1 NA NA TRBV27 TGTGCCAGCAGTTTAGGGCTATACAATGAGCAGTTCTTC CASSLGLYNEQFF
TRBJ1-1 NA once TRBV15 TGTGCCACCAGCAGAGATGGTTTGGGGGGGCGCGGCACTGAAGCTTTCTTT CATSRDGLGGRGTEAFF
TRBJ1-3 NA NA TRBV6-5 TGTGCCAGCCGGGTCGGCTCTGGAAACACCATATATTTT CASRVGSGNTIYF
TRBJ2-3 TRBD1 once TRBV28 TGTGCCACCACGGGACAGAACACAGATACGCAGTATTTT CATTGQNTDTQYF